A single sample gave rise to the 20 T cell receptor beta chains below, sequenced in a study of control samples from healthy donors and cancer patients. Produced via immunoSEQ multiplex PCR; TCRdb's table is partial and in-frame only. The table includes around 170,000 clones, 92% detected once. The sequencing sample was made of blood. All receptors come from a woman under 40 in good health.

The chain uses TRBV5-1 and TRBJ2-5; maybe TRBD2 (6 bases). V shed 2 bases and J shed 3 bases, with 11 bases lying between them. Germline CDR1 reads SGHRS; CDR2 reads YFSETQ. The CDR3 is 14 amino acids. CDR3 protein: CASSFGLIKETQYF. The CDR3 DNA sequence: TGCGCCAGCAGCTTCGGACTAATAAAAGAGACCCAGTACTTC. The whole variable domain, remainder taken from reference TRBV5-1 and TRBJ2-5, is KAGVTQTPRYLIKTRGQQVTLSCSPISGHRSVSWYQQTPGQGLQFLFEYFSETQRNKGNFPGRFSGRQFSNSRSEMNVSTLELGDSALYLCASSFGLIKETQYFGPGTRLLVL.

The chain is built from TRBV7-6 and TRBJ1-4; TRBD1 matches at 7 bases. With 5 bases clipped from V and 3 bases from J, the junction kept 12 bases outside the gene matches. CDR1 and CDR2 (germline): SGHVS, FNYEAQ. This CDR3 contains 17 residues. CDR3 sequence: CASSPRLPGQSNEKLFF. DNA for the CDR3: TGTGCCAGCAGCCCGCGCCTCCCGGGACAGTCTAATGAAAAACTGTTTTTT.

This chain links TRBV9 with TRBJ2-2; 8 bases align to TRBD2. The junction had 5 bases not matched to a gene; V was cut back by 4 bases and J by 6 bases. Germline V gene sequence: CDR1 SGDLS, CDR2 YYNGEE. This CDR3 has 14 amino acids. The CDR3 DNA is TGTGCCAGCAGCACGACCGGGGGGGCCGGGGAGCTGTTTTTT. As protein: CASSTTGGAGELFF.

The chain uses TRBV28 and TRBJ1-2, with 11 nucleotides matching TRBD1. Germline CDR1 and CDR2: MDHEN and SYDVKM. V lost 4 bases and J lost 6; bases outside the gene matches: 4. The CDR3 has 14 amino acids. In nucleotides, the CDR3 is TGTGCCAGCAGTTCGCGGGGACAGGGGGATGGCTACACCTTC. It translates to CASSSRGQGDGYTF.

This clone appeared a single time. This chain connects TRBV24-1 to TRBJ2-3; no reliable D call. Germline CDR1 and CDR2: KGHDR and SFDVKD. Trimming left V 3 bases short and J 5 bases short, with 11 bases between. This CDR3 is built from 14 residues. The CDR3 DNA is TGTGCCACCAGTGATGGCTCCCGCCTAGATACGCAGTATTTT. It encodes CATSDGSRLDTQYF.

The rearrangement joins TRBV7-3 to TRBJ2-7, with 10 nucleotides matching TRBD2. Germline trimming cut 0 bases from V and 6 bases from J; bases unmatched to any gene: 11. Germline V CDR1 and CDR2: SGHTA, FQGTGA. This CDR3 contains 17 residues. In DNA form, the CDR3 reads TGTGCCAGCAGCTTAACGCTGGCTAGCGGGAGTCGGGGCGAGCAGTACTTC. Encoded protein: CASSLTLASGSRGEQYF.

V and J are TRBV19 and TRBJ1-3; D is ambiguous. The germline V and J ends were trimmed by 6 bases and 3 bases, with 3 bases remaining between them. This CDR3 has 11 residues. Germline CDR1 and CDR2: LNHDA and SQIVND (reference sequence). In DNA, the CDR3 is TGTGCCAGTAGAGTTGGAAACACCATATATTTT. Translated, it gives CASRVGNTIYF. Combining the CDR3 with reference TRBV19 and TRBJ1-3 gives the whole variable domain DGGITQSPKYLFRKEGQNVTLSCEQNLNHDAMYWYRQDPGQGLRLIYYSQIVNDFQKGDIAEGYSVSREKKESFPLTVTSAQKNPTAFYLCASRVGNTIYFGEGSWLTVV.

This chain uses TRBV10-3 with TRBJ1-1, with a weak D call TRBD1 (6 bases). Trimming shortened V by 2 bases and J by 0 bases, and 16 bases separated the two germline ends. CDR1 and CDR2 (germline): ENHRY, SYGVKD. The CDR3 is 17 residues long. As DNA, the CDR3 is TGTGCCATCAGTGAGGAACAGGGATTGCGTATGAACACTGAAGCTTTCTTT. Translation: CAISEEQGLRMNTEAFF.

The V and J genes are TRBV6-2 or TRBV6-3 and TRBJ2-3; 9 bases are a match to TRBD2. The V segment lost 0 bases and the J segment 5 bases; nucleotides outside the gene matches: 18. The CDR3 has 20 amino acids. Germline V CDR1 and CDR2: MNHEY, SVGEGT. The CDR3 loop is CASSYSGGAAGGRRGDTQYF. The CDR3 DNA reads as TGTGCCAGCAGTTACTCCGGAGGGGCAGCGGGAGGTCGGAGGGGAGATACGCAGTATTTT.

In DNA, the CDR3 is TGTGCCAGCAGTGATTCTGAGTCGAGCGAGCAGTACTTC. It is translated as CASSDSESSEQYF. The chain recombines TRBV6-1 with TRBJ2-7, with D unresolved. The germline CDR1 and CDR2 sequences are MNHNS and SASEGT. Trimming stripped 3 bases from V and 6 bases from J, with 12 bases between. The CDR3 contains 13 residues.

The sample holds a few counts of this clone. DNA for the CDR3: TGCGCCAGCAGCCAAGCCTCAGGGGTGGGAAACACCATATATTTT. It yields the protein CASSQASGVGNTIYF. The gene calls are TRBV4-3 and TRBJ1-3; D perhaps matches TRBD1 (6 bases). V lost 1 base, J lost 4 bases, and 11 bases lay in between. CDR1 is LGHNA and CDR2 is YSLEER in the germline V gene. This CDR3 spans 15 amino acids.

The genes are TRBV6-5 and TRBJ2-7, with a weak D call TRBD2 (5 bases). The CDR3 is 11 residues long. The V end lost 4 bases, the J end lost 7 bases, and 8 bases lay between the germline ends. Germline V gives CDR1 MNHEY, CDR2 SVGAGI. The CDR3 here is CASSLRGEQYF. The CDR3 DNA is TGTGCCAGCAGTTTACGGGGAGAGCAGTACTTC.

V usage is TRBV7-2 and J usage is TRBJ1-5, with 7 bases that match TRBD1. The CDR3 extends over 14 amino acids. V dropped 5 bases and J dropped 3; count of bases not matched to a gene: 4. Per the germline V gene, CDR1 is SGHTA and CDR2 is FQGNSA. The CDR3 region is CASSLDRPNQPQHF. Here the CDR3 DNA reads TGTGCCAGCAGCCTGGACAGGCCCAATCAGCCCCAGCATTTT.

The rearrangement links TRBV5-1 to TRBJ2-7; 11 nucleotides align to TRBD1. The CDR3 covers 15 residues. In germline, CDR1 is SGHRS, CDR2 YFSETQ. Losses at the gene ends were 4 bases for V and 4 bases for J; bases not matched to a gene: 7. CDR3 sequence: CASSQGQGASYEQYF. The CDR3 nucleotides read TGCGCCAGCAGCCAAGGACAGGGGGCTTCATACGAGCAGTACTTC. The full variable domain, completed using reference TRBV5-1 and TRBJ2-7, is KAGVTQTPRYLIKTRGQQVTLSCSPISGHRSVSWYQQTPGQGLQFLFEYFSETQRNKGNFPGRFSGRQFSNSRSEMNVSTLELGDSALYLCASSQGQGASYEQYFGPGTRLTVT.

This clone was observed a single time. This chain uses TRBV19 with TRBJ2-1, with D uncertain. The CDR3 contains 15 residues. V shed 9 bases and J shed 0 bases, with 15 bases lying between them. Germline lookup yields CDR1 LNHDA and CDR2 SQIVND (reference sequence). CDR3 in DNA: TGTGCCAGCTCCGCCTGGCAGAGCTCCTACAATGAGCAGTTCTTC. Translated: CASSAWQSSYNEQFF.

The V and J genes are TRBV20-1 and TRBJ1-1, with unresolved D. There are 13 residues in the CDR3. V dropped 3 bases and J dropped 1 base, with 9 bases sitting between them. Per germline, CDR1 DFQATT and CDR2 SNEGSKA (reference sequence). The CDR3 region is CSASPTANTEAFF. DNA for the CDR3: TGCAGTGCTAGTCCCACTGCGAACACTGAAGCTTTCTTT.

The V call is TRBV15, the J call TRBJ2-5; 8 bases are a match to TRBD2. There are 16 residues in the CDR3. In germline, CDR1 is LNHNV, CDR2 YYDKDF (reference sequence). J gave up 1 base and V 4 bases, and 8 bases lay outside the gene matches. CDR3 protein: CATSKGETSGQETQYF. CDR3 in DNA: TGTGCCACCAGCAAAGGGGAAACTAGCGGCCAAGAGACCCAGTACTTC.

CDR3 in amino acids: CASSPGLAGGTPYEQYF. DNA of the CDR3: TGTGCCAGCAGCCCGGGACTAGCGGGAGGGACTCCCTACGAGCAGTACTTC. V and J are TRBV6-2 or TRBV6-3 and TRBJ2-7; TRBD2 aligns across 16 bases. This CDR3 is built from 17 residues. Trimming took 6 bases from V and 2 from J; bases not matched to a gene: 7. Germline V CDR1 and CDR2: MNHEY, SVGEGT.

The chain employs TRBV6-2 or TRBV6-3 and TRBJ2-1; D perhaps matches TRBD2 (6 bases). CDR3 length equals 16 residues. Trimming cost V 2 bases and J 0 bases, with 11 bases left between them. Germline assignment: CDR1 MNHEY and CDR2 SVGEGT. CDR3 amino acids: CASSYRGGISYNEQFF. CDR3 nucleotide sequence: TGTGCCAGCAGTTACCGAGGCGGGATCTCCTACAATGAGCAGTTCTTC.

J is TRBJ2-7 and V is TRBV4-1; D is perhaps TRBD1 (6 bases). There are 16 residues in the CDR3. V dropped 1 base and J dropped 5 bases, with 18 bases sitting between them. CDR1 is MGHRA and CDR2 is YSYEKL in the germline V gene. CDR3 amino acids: CASSQGIVRTAHEQYF. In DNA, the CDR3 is TGCGCCAGCAGCCAAGGAATTGTCAGGACAGCCCACGAGCAGTACTTC.